This T cell receptor (beta chain) was profiled in a study of shared clonotypes between healthy human individuals. General observations from the study: When naive CD4 clonotypes were compared across a few donors, roughly 4.9% were shared.

V shed 3 bases and J 7 bases; nucleotides not matched to a gene: 13. Germline V gives CDR1 SGHRS, CDR2 YFSETQ. This CDR3 has 15 amino acids. Turning to this clone: Its antigen is still unknown.

Sequencing used immunoSEQ multiplex PCR; TCRdb keeps in-frame clones, though not all of them. This table holds 2 million to 2.5 million clones, more than 85% found once. All donors qualified as healthy HIV-negative adults and had experienced no recent acute infections or vaccinations. The origin of this receptor is a man younger than 35 in good health. Some clones in this sample may be carry-over from other donors' samples. The specimen sequenced was naive CD4+ T cells from PBMCs. Noted subset: CD45RA+ positively selected. The V gene is TRBV5-1, the J gene TRBJ2-7, with 7 bases that match TRBD2. CDR3 DNA sequence: TGCGCCAGCAGCTGGGATGGGACCGCGGGAGAGGAGCAGTACTTC. This codes for CASSWDGTAGEEQYF.